These 27 T cell receptor beta chains were sequenced from one sample in a study of T cells in tuberculosis. Time point in this sample: new active TB diagnosis, blood taken before or within 7 days of starting treatment. The table came from immunoSEQ multiplex PCR; TCRdb's copy has only in-frame clones and leaves some out. The repertoire consists of over 25,000 clones, with about 91% occurring once and the leading ten covering 7%. Material: PBMCs, obtained at tuberculosis diagnosis. These receptors were taken from an adult with tuberculosis. Some clones in this sample may be carry-over from other donors' samples.

V gene TRBV13 combines with J gene TRBJ2-3, with D maybe TRBD1 (5 bases). This CDR3 is built from 16 residues. In germline, CDR1 is PRHDT, CDR2 FYEKMQ (reference sequence). The V and J ends lost 10 bases and 0 bases respectively, with 20 bases between them. The DNA of the CDR3 is TGTGCCACCACCATAAACAGTGGGGCTAGCACAGATACGCAGTATTTT. It encodes CATTINSGASTDTQYF.

This clone was seen more than once but under ten times. The chain combines TRBV5-6 with TRBJ2-3; a weak D match, TRBD2 (6 bases). This CDR3 contains 15 residues. Germline V CDR1 and CDR2: SGHDT, YYEEEE. The V end was cut by 4 bases, the J end by 4 bases, with 16 bases between. The CDR3 DNA sequence: TGTGCCAGCAGCCAACCCGGGAGACAGCCAGATACGCAGTATTTT. It specifies CASSQPGRQPDTQYF. Combining the CDR3 with reference TRBV5-6 and TRBJ2-3 gives the whole variable domain DAGVTQSPTHLIKTRGQQVTLRCSPKSGHDTVSWYQQALGQGPQFIFQYYEEEERQRGNFPDRFSGHQFPNYSSELNVNALLLGDSALYLCASSQPGRQPDTQYFGPGTRLTVL.

This clone came up a few times. The genes are TRBV2 and TRBJ2-3; D is unclear. Germline CDR1 and CDR2: SNHLY and FYNNEI. Trimming cost V 5 bases and J 0 bases, with 3 bases left between them. The CDR3 consists of 12 residues. CDR3 residues: CASSLSTDTQYF. The CDR3 region has the DNA TGTGCCAGCAGTCTGAGCACAGATACGCAGTATTTT.

The chain has TRBV2 and TRBJ2-7, with TRBD2 matching 8 bases. The germline V gene encodes CDR1 SNHLY and CDR2 FYNNEI. V trimming: 6 bases; J trimming: 4 bases; junction bases outside the gene matches: 8. This CDR3 is 14 amino acids long. The CDR3 protein is CASSGTSWEYEQYF. Here the CDR3 DNA reads TGTGCCAGCAGCGGGACTAGTTGGGAGTACGAGCAGTACTTC.

This rearrangement joins TRBV6-5 to TRBJ2-7; the D gene is possibly TRBD2 (5 bases). Between the trimmed V and J ends, which lost 2 bases and 2 bases, there was a span of 13 bases. Germline CDR1 is MNHEY and CDR2 is SVGAGI. This CDR3 contains 15 residues. The CDR3 loop is CASSYGRGFTYEQYF. In DNA form, the CDR3 reads TGTGCCAGCAGTTACGGACGCGGGTTCACCTACGAGCAGTACTTC.

The V gene is TRBV14, the J gene TRBJ1-2, with 7 bases fitting TRBD1. Germline CDR1 is SGHDN and CDR2 is FVKESK. The length of the CDR3 is 14 residues. After removal of 1 base from V and 6 bases from J, the junction contained 5 bases not matched to a gene. This chain's CDR3 is CASSQVRGGDGYTF. For the CDR3, the DNA is TGTGCCAGCAGCCAAGTGAGAGGGGGCGATGGCTACACCTTC.

This chain joins TRBV7-2 and TRBJ2-7; D may be TRBD1 (6 bases). Trimming pared 5 bases from V and 2 bases from J, leaving 19 bases between. The CDR3 sequence is 16 residues long. Germline V lookup: CDR1 SGHTA, CDR2 FQGNSA. The CDR3 DNA is TGTGCCAGCAGCAACCCGTCCCGGACAGAACCCTACGAGCAGTACTTC. Its translation is CASSNPSRTEPYEQYF.

V is TRBV5-1 and J is TRBJ1-1, with D unclear. The CDR3 runs 17 residues. V lost 4 bases and J 0 bases, leaving 19 bases between the germline ends. Germline-derived CDR1 and CDR2 are SGHRS and YFSETQ. The CDR3 nucleotides read TGCGCCAGCAGCCTGGTTCGCGGAGCGGACCTGAACACTGAAGCTTTCTTT. Amino acids: CASSLVRGADLNTEAFF.

The V gene is TRBV6-6, the J gene TRBJ2-2; 7 positions match TRBD2. This CDR3 is 16 amino acids long. Trimming at V came to 2 bases and at J to 0 bases, leaving 3 bases not matched to a gene. Per the germline V gene, CDR1 is MNHNY and CDR2 is SVGAGI (reference sequence). The CDR3 loop is CASSYVAGANTGELFF. CDR3 nucleotide sequence: TGTGCCAGCAGTTACGTTGCGGGGGCGAACACCGGGGAGCTGTTTTTT.

V and J are TRBV5-1 and TRBJ1-2, with a possible D match to TRBD1 (6 bases). This CDR3 comprises 15 residues. V lost 0 bases and J lost 7, with 16 bases in between. Germline CDR1 reads SGHRS; CDR2 reads YFSETQ. CDR3 region: CASSLGLQGFAGYTF. The DNA for the CDR3 is TGCGCCAGCAGCTTGGGCTTGCAGGGGTTTGCTGGCTACACCTTC.

The chain carries TRBV7-2 and TRBJ1-4, with 7 positions matching TRBD1. Trimming removed 3 bases from V and 8 bases from J; junction bases left unmatched: 9. The CDR3 is 15 residues long. Germline CDR1 is SGHTA and CDR2 is FQGNSA. CDR3 bases: TGTGCCAGCAGCTTGGGCCAGACAGGGAACGAAAAACTGTTTTTT. It codes for CASSLGQTGNEKLFF.

This rearrangement joins TRBV27 to TRBJ1-6; perhaps TRBD1 as D (5 bases). This CDR3 is built from 17 residues. Trimming removed 2 bases from V and 1 base from J, with 12 bases in between. CDR1 MNHEY and CDR2 SMNVEV come from the germline V gene (reference sequence). The CDR3 DNA reads as TGTGCCAGCAGTTTACAAGGGGCGGGATCCTATAATTCACCCCTCCACTTT. This encodes CASSLQGAGSYNSPLHF.

This clone was seen a single time. The rearrangement uses TRBV5-1 and TRBJ1-1; 10 bases match TRBD1. With 4 bases clipped from V and 0 bases from J, the junction kept 3 bases outside the gene matches. CDR3 size: 15 residues. Germline CDR1 SGHRS, CDR2 YFSETQ. CDR3 sequence (DNA): TGCGCCAGCAGCGGGGGACAGGGGTTGAACACTGAAGCTTTCTTT. Protein: CASSGGQGLNTEAFF.

This clone has more than one count but fewer than ten. The chain recombines TRBV2 with TRBJ2-3; TRBD2 matches 8 bases. The CDR3 is 13 residues long. V dropped 10 bases and J dropped 3; count of bases not matched to a gene: 6. Germline CDR1 reads SNHLY; CDR2 reads FYNNEI. CDR3 region: CATQRGWTDTQYF. The CDR3 DNA reads as TGTGCCACCCAGCGGGGGTGGACAGATACGCAGTATTTT.

The rearrangement uses TRBV5-1 and TRBJ1-6; 7 nucleotides align to TRBD1. V lost 4 bases to trimming and J lost 0 bases; unmatched junction nucleotides: 4. The CDR3 spans 16 residues. CDR1 SGHRS and CDR2 YFSETQ come from the germline V gene. CDR3 amino acids: CASSPAGGSYNSPLHF. The DNA for the CDR3 is TGCGCCAGCAGCCCAGCAGGGGGCTCCTATAATTCACCCCTCCACTTT.

This clone is a singleton in its sample. This rearrangement joins TRBV7-2 to TRBJ2-7; 7 bases map to TRBD1. J gave up 0 bases and V 2 bases, and 4 bases lay outside the gene matches. The CDR3 is made up of 15 amino acids. CDR1 SGHTA and CDR2 FQGNSA come from the germline V gene. The CDR3 sequence: CASSLRTGFSYEQYF. In DNA, the CDR3 is TGTGCCAGCAGCTTAAGGACAGGATTCTCCTACGAGCAGTACTTC.

A single count supports this clone. This CDR3 reads CASSIGAEGAMFEQFF. Written as DNA, the CDR3 is TGTGCCAGCAGCATTGGGGCCGAGGGGGCGATGTTCGAGCAGTTCTTC. The chain combines TRBV9 with TRBJ2-1; 7 positions agree with TRBD1. In germline, CDR1 is SGDLS, CDR2 YYNGEE. The CDR3 sequence is 16 residues long. V was pared by 4 bases and J by 10 bases, with 17 bases of the junction left unmatched.

The J gene is TRBJ1-2, the V gene TRBV27; D may be TRBD1 (6 bases). Trimming removed 2 bases from V and 8 bases from J, with 15 bases in between. The CDR3 covers 14 residues. The germline gives CDR1 MNHEY, CDR2 SMNVEV (reference sequence). This CDR3 reads CASSLDLWTAGYTF. The DNA of the CDR3 is TGTGCCAGCAGTTTAGACCTCTGGACAGCCGGCTACACCTTC.

This chain uses TRBV5-1 with TRBJ2-7, with a tentative D call TRBD2 (6 bases). CDR3 length equals 13 residues. From germline, CDR1 is SGHRS and CDR2 YFSETQ. Trimming stripped 3 bases from V and 2 bases from J, with 9 bases between. DNA for the CDR3: TGCGCCAGCAGCTCCGGGACTGCCTACGAGCAGTACTTC. This codes for CASSSGTAYEQYF.

The V gene is TRBV6-1, the J gene TRBJ1-1; 9 bases are shared with TRBD1. Germline V gives CDR1 MNHNS, CDR2 SASEGT. Trimming at V came to 8 bases and at J to 4 bases, leaving 5 bases not matched to a gene. The CDR3 is 13 amino acids. CDR3 region: CASGEDRGTEAFF. In nucleotides, the CDR3 is TGTGCCAGCGGCGAGGACAGGGGCACTGAAGCTTTCTTT.

In its sample, this clone was seen once. The chain uses TRBV19 and TRBJ1-6, with D perhaps matching TRBD1 (6 bases). CDR3 length: 18 amino acids. CDR1 is LNHDA, CDR2 SQIVND, per germline (reference sequence). V shed 3 bases and J shed 8 bases, with 23 bases lying between them. The DNA of the CDR3 is TGTGCCAGTAGTATTAAAGGACAGCTTACTCCACCCTATTCACCCCTCCACTTT. Encoded protein: CASSIKGQLTPPYSPLHF. The full variable domain, rest sourced from reference TRBV19 and TRBJ1-6, is DGGITQSPKYLFRKEGQNVTLSCEQNLNHDAMYWYRQDPGQGLRLIYYSQIVNDFQKGDIAEGYSVSREKKESFPLTVTSAQKNPTAFYLCASSIKGQLTPPYSPLHFGNGTRLTVT.

V gene TRBV10-2 combines with J gene TRBJ1-5; D is perhaps TRBD1 (6 bases). V lost 4 bases and J lost 5, with 15 bases in between. Germline V lookup: CDR1 WSHSY, CDR2 SAAADI. This CDR3 comprises 15 residues. CDR3 region: CASSGSGQSYQPQHF. In DNA, the CDR3 is TGCGCCAGCAGTGGCTCCGGACAGTCCTATCAGCCCCAGCATTTT.

In this sample, this clone turned up once. The chain recombines TRBV30 with TRBJ1-2; D remains unclear. In germline, CDR1 is GTSNPN, CDR2 SVGIG (reference sequence). Trimming pared 2 bases from V and 7 bases from J, leaving 17 bases between. This CDR3 has 14 residues. CDR3 nucleotide sequence: TGTGCCTGGAGTAGGGTGCGCGGTGAGGGTGGCTACACCTTC. Its protein product is CAWSRVRGEGGYTF.

The chain couples TRBV7-8 to TRBJ2-2; D is unclear. CDR3 length: 14 residues. Per germline, CDR1 SGHVS and CDR2 FQNEAQ. V was cut by 7 bases and J by 2 bases, with 11 bases left in between. The CDR3 nucleotides read TGTGCCAGCACCCGGGTCGATAACACCGGGGAGCTGTTTTTT. Translated, it gives CASTRVDNTGELFF.

The gene calls are TRBV7-6 and TRBJ1-1, with D possibly TRBD1 on 5 matching bases. V was shortened by 3 bases and J by 2 bases, with 16 bases between the two germline ends. This CDR3 region has 16 residues. In germline, CDR1 is SGHVS, CDR2 FNYEAQ. This chain's CDR3 is CASSLGAGYSNTEAFF. The CDR3 DNA sequence: TGTGCCAGCAGCTTGGGTGCAGGGTACTCCAACACTGAAGCTTTCTTT.

The V gene is TRBV19, the J gene TRBJ1-1; D is possibly TRBD1 (5 bases). The V gene's germline CDR1 is LNHDA and CDR2 SQIVND (reference sequence). The V end was cut by 5 bases, the J end by 0 bases, with 13 bases between. CDR3 length: 15 amino acids. The chain's CDR3 is CASSRAGNLNTEAFF. In DNA, the CDR3 is TGTGCCAGTAGTCGGGCAGGGAACTTGAACACTGAAGCTTTCTTT.

The chain carries TRBV27 and TRBJ2-7, with D perhaps matching TRBD1 (5 bases). The ends were cut back, 4 bases at V and 2 bases at J, with 9 bases in the middle. The V gene's germline CDR1 is MNHEY and CDR2 SMNVEV (reference sequence). There are 13 residues in the CDR3. Here the CDR3 reads CASSWGTPYEQYF. The CDR3 DNA follows: TGTGCCAGCAGTTGGGGCACCCCCTACGAGCAGTACTTC.